These T cell receptor beta chains were read from a single sample in a study of OX40 agonist ivuxolimab in advanced cancers. Only in-frame clones appear in the TCRdb table, and some are missing; sequencing was by immunoSEQ multiplex PCR. The sample lists tens of thousands of clones; approximately 80% were seen once. The sample consisted of CD4+ or CD8+ T cells sorted from blood, taken in a trial of the OX40 agonist ivuxolimab. These TCRs come from an adult with an advanced solid tumor such as melanoma, head and neck, liver or kidney cancer. Both conserved end residues are part of each CDR3. D genes are given only for firm matches. Size values are once, few and many counts, or a class for expanded clones, and some rows have none.

-	-	TRBV5-1	TRBJ2-3	TGCGCCAGCAGCCGGGGAGGCACAGATACGCAGTATTTT	CASSRGGTDTQYF
-	-	TRBV11-1	TRBJ2-1	TGTGCCAGCAGCTTTAACGGATACGACAATGAGCAGTTCTTC	CASSFNGYDNEQFF
TRBD1	-	TRBV5-1	TRBJ1-6	TGCGCCAGCAGCCCAGAGGCGACAGGGGTCAATTCACCCCTCCACTTT	CASSPEATGVNSPLHF
-	once	TRBV5-5	TRBJ1-5	TGTGCCAGCAGCTTGTGGGGCAGGGGCTGGGATCAGCCCCAGCATTTT	CASSLWGRGWDQPQHF
-	-	TRBV6-5	TRBJ2-7	TGTGCCAGCAGTTACCGCGGGCTACACTCCTACGAGCAGTACTTC	CASSYRGLHSYEQYF
-	-	TRBV5-6	TRBJ1-6	TGTGCCAGCAGCAGTTGGGTAGGGGGTTGGAATTCACCCCTCCACTTT	CASSSWVGGWNSPLHF
-	-	TRBV29-1	TRBJ2-3	TGCAGCGTTGAAGGCAGACCGGCGACAGATGCGCAGTATTTT	CSVEGRPATDAQYF
-	many	TRBV7-9	TRBJ2-2	TGTGCCAGCAGCTCGGCCTTTAACACCGGGGAGCTGTTTTTT	CASSSAFNTGELFF
TRBD1	-	TRBV2	TRBJ1-6	TGTGCCAGCGGATCCACAGGGGGCGGTAATTCACCCCTCCACTTT	CASGSTGGGNSPLHF
-	-	TRBV20-1	TRBJ2-1	TGCAGTGTCCGGGGTAATGAGCAGTTCTTC	CSVRGNEQFF
-	few	TRBV28	TRBJ1-5	TGTGCCAGCAGTTTCGGGGACAGCAATCAGCCCCAGCATTTT	CASSFGDSNQPQHF
TRBD1	-	TRBV9	TRBJ2-1	TGTGCCAGCAGCGTAGGGACAGGGGCGTACAATGAGCAGTTCTTC	CASSVGTGAYNEQFF
-	-	TRBV25-1	TRBJ2-5	TGTGCCAGCAGTGAATCGCGGGAAGAGACCCAGTACTTC	CASSESREETQYF
-	-	TRBV18	TRBJ2-1	TGTGCCAGCTCACCACGCGAGTCGGGGAGGAATGAGCAGTTCTTC	CASSPRESGRNEQFF
-	-	TRBV30	TRBJ1-1	TGTGCCTGGAGCGCCCGGAGTGAAGCTTTCTTT	CAWSARSEAFF
TRBD1	-	TRBV10-3	TRBJ2-7	TGTGCCACCACCGAGACAGGGGTCGTCTACGAGCAGTACTTC	CATTETGVVYEQYF
-	few	TRBV25-1	TRBJ2-5	TGTGCCAGCAGTGCCTATTCCGGGCCACGGGAGACCCAGTACTTC	CASSAYSGPRETQYF
TRBD2	-	TRBV10-3	TRBJ2-7	TGTGCCATCAGTGAGGGACTAGATGGGTACGAGCAGTACTTC	CAISEGLDGYEQYF
-	-	TRBV4-1	TRBJ2-3	TGCGCCAGCAGCCAAGATCGGAATGGGACTCCACCACCTTCCACAGATACGCAGTATTTT	CASSQDRNGTPPPSTDTQYF
TRBD2	once	TRBV7-2	TRBJ2-7	TGTGCCAGCAGCTTAGTATCCACTAGCGGTTCCTACGAGCAGTACTTC	CASSLVSTSGSYEQYF
-	-	TRBV11-3	TRBJ2-7	TGTGCCAGCAGCTCGTTTCTACAGGGATCCTACGAGCAGTACTTC	CASSSFLQGSYEQYF
-	-	TRBV25-1	TRBJ2-7	TGTGCCAGCGCCCCAGGGCAGTCCGGTGGAGGGTACGAGCAGTACTTC	CASAPGQSGGGYEQYF
-	-	TRBV29-1	TRBJ2-1	TGCAGCGTTCGCCCGGCGGTGAGCTCCTACAATGAGCAGTTCTTC	CSVRPAVSSYNEQFF
-	-	TRBV27	TRBJ2-2	TGTGCCAGCAGTCCCTCGGGGGCAATCGGGGAGCTGTTTTTT	CASSPSGAIGELFF
-	-	TRBV2	TRBJ1-1	TGTGCCAGCAGTGAACAGGGGTTGGACACTGAAGCTTTCTTT	CASSEQGLDTEAFF
-	-	TRBV4-3	TRBJ1-2	TGCGCCAGCAGCCAAGGAGGGGGGGGCTATGGCTACACCTTC	CASSQGGGGYGYTF
-	once	TRBV5-1	TRBJ2-1	TGCGCCAGCAACTTCCCCGGGGGTGCGGACAATGAGCAGTTCTTC	CASNFPGGADNEQFF
-	-	TRBV11-3	TRBJ2-5	TGTGCCAGCAGCTTAGGGGCGGTCCGGGAGACCCAGTACTTC	CASSLGAVRETQYF
-	-	TRBV6-5	TRBJ2-7	TGTGCCAGCAGTTACGGTACCCAGGGTTTCTACGAGCAGTACTTC	CASSYGTQGFYEQYF
-	-	TRBV6-6	TRBJ1-1	TGTGCCAGCATGCTAAATCTCCTAAACACTGAAGCTTTCTTT	CASMLNLLNTEAFF
-	-	TRBV28	TRBJ1-3	TGTGCCAGCACCCAGGGGCTGGACGCCAACCCTATAAACACCATATATTTT	CASTQGLDANPINTIYF
TRBD2	-	TRBV6-4	TRBJ2-4	TGTGCCAGCAGTGACTCTGGCAGGGAGGGAAAAGCCAAAAACATTCAGTACTTC	CASSDSGREGKAKNIQYF
-	-	TRBV2	TRBJ1-2	TGTGCCAGCAGTGAAGTCCCCGACGAGGGTTATGGCTACACCTTC	CASSEVPDEGYGYTF
-	-	TRBV15	TRBJ1-4	TGTGCCACCAGCAGAGGGCAGGGCGCGATGGGTGAAAAACTGTTTTTT	CATSRGQGAMGEKLFF
-	-	TRBV6-1	TRBJ1-3	TGTGCCAGCAGTGAAAGGAGAGTTTCCGGAAACACCATATATTTT	CASSERRVSGNTIYF
-	-	TRBV29-1	TRBJ2-7	TGCAGCGTTGCTAAGGGTTCGGGCGAGCAGTACTTC	CSVAKGSGEQYF
-	-	TRBV27	TRBJ1-6	TGTGCCAGCAGGGGAGGGGTTTCCTATAATTCACCCCTCCACTTT	CASRGGVSYNSPLHF
TRBD1	-	TRBV5-1	TRBJ2-2	TGCGCCAGCACCCTCCCCCGGACAGGGTTAAACACCGGGGAGCTGTTTTTT	CASTLPRTGLNTGELFF
TRBD2	-	TRBV28	TRBJ2-1	TGTGCCAGCAGGGGAGGGTACGAGCAGTTCTTC	CASRGGYEQFF
TRBD2	-	TRBV5-1	TRBJ2-2	TGCGCCAGCAGACTAGCGGGGGCGAACACCGGGGAGCTGTTTTTT	CASRLAGANTGELFF
-	-	TRBV28	TRBJ1-5	TGTGCCAGCAGTTCTAGACCAAAAGGGGTCAATCAGCCCCAGCATTTT	CASSSRPKGVNQPQHF
TRBD1	-	TRBV12-5	TRBJ1-2	TGTGCTAGTGGTCCCTCGACTCCCGGGACAGGGGGTGTCCATGGCTACACCTTC	CASGPSTPGTGGVHGYTF
-	-	TRBV21-1	TRBJ1-1	TGTGCCAGCAGCAAAGCGCTTTCGGGGCGCAGGGGAGGGAACACTGAAGCTTTCTTT	CASSKALSGRRGGNTEAFF
-	once	TRBV4-1	TRBJ2-5	TGCGCCAGCAGCCTCGCGGGTCAAGAGGCCCAGTACTTC	CASSLAGQEAQYF
-	-	TRBV27	TRBJ1-4	TGTGCCAGCGCGCGGTCTAATGAAAAACTGTTTTTT	CASARSNEKLFF
-	once	TRBV7-8	TRBJ2-2	TGTGCCAGCAGCCCGCAGGGGAAGCTGTTTTTT	CASSPQGKLFF
-	-	TRBV6-6	TRBJ1-2	TGTGCCAGCAGGTCGAGGGACCTATCGGGCTATGGCTACACCTTC	CASRSRDLSGYGYTF
-	-	TRBV27	TRBJ2-6	TGTGCCAGCAGTTTAGGTCTTGGGGCCAACGTCCTGACTTTC	CASSLGLGANVLTF
-	-	TRBV6-7	TRBJ2-1	TGTGCCAGCAGTCGCCGGGGCCAACCTGTTATCAATGAGCAGTTCTTC	CASSRRGQPVINEQFF
-	few	TRBV6-1	TRBJ1-5	TGTGCCAGCAGGTGGACAGCCGATCAGCCCCAGCATTTT	CASRWTADQPQHF
-	many	TRBV7-2	TRBJ2-7	TGTGCCAGCAGCGCCGCCGGTCGCTGGAGCTCCTACGAGCAGTACTTC	CASSAAGRWSSYEQYF
-	-	TRBV2	TRBJ1-2	TGTGCCAGCAGTGATGTTCGGGATTCCTATGGCTACACCTTC	CASSDVRDSYGYTF
-	few	TRBV11-3	TRBJ2-5	TGTGCCAGCAGCTACGGGTTCTCCAGTCAAGAGACCCAGTACTTC	CASSYGFSSQETQYF
TRBD1	-	TRBV27	TRBJ1-2	TGTGCCAGCAGTTTATCGGGTTTGCCAGGGGGAACTGGCTACACCTTC	CASSLSGLPGGTGYTF
TRBD1	-	TRBV6-6	TRBJ1-2	TGTGCCAGCAGTTCCGGACAGGGGACCTATGGCTACACCTTC	CASSSGQGTYGYTF
-	-	TRBV30	TRBJ1-2	TGTGCCTGGAGTGTACCTGGGGCAGGTCTCCGCTACACCTTC	CAWSVPGAGLRYTF
TRBD2	-	TRBV4-2	TRBJ2-3	TGTGCCAGCAGCCAAGGAAGTCTAGCGGTGGGCACAGATACGCAGTATTTT	CASSQGSLAVGTDTQYF
-	-	TRBV5-1	TRBJ2-5	TGCGCCAGCAGCTTGGATTCCAGGGGAGAGACCCAGTACTTC	CASSLDSRGETQYF
-	-	TRBV28	TRBJ2-1	TGTGCCAGCAGTTTAACAACGGTCGGCAGGGACAATGAGCAGTTCTTC	CASSLTTVGRDNEQFF
-	-	TRBV10-3	TRBJ1-5	TGTGCCATCAGTGAGGGAAGTCAGCCCCAGCATTTT	CAISEGSQPQHF